This T cell receptor (beta chain) emerged from a study of T-cell reconstitution after alpha-beta-depleted transplantation in children. Unique molecular identifiers were built into the TCRbeta library. TCRdb passed the PCR reads through MiXCR, listing each CDR3 protein once. The data show around 250,000 distinct CDR3 sequences, approximately 9.8% seen once. The V segment lost 1 base and the J segment 5 bases; nucleotides outside the gene matches: 8. This CDR3 region has 15 residues. CDR1 is LGHDT, CDR2 YNNKEL, per germline (reference sequence). This TCR was sampled from a human donor who donated a stem cell graft to a child with SCID. J is TRBJ2-7 and V is TRBV3-1; 7 nucleotides match TRBD1. The sequencing here drew on PBMCs from the stem cell graft donor, taken from the stem cell graft. The CDR3 loop reads CASSQGGTALDEQYF. CDR3 DNA sequence: TGTGCCAGCAGCCAAGGTGGGACAGCCCTGGACGAGCAGTACTTC.